A single sample gave rise to the 8 T cell receptor beta chains below, sequenced in a study of cytomegalovirus exposure and HLA in healthy donors. PCR used 60 Vbeta primers and 13 Jbeta primers. The data were produced by immunoSEQ multiplex PCR, yet TCRdb's version contains in-frame clones alone and is incomplete. The table has 100,000 to 150,000 clones, about 80% seen once. Material: PBMCs. All receptors come from a woman aged 40 to 55 in good health and CMV-seropositive.

This chain links TRBV27 with TRBJ2-1, with TRBD2 matching over 8 bases. CDR1 is MNHEY, CDR2 SMNVEV, per germline (reference sequence). Trimming removed 0 bases from V and 9 bases from J; junction bases left unmatched: 7. The CDR3 covers 15 residues. The CDR3 here is CASSLSASGLSEQFF. The CDR3 DNA sequence: TGTGCCAGCAGTTTATCGGCTAGCGGGTTAAGTGAGCAGTTCTTC.

V and J are TRBV7-2 and TRBJ2-1, with no clear D. The CDR3 is 11 residues long. Germline assignment: CDR1 SGHTA and CDR2 FQGNSA. V dropped 5 bases and J dropped 6 bases, with 5 bases sitting between them. This CDR3 is CASSRGNEQFF. The CDR3, as DNA: TGTGCCAGCAGCCGAGGCAATGAGCAGTTCTTC.

This chain links TRBV18 with TRBJ2-3; 7 bases map to TRBD2. V shed 8 bases, J shed 1 base, and the junction held 9 bases outside the gene matches. The CDR3 is 15 residues long. Per germline, CDR1 KGHSH and CDR2 LQKENI. The CDR3 DNA follows: TGTGCCAGCGGAGCTACGGCGGGAGGCACAGATACGCAGTATTTT. It is translated as CASGATAGGTDTQYF.

This chain connects TRBV4-3 to TRBJ1-4; D not certain. The CDR3 length is 18 residues. V was cut by 0 bases and J by 0 bases, with 14 bases left in between. Germline V gene data show CDR1 as LGHNA and CDR2 as YSLEER. CDR3 residues: CASSQDRPSGATNEKLFF. CDR3 in DNA: TGCGCCAGCAGCCAAGATCGTCCCTCGGGAGCAACTAATGAAAAACTGTTTTTT.

The CDR3 DNA follows: TGTGCCAGCAGCGGAACTAGCTACGGGGAGCTGTTTTTT. This gives the protein CASSGTSYGELFF. The chain carries TRBV11-3 and TRBJ2-2; tentative D call: TRBD2 (6 bases). This CDR3 comprises 13 residues. Germline CDR1 is SGHNT and CDR2 is YENEEA. V was clipped by 5 bases and J by 7 bases, with 11 bases between them.

The chain is built from TRBV4-2 and TRBJ2-1; D is perhaps TRBD1 (6 bases). Per the germline V gene, CDR1 is LGHNA and CDR2 is YNFKEQ. The germline V and J ends were trimmed by 0 bases and 5 bases, with 11 bases remaining between them. This CDR3 comprises 15 residues. CDR3 DNA sequence: TGTGCCAGCAGCCAAGACGGGACACTGAACAATGAGCAGTTCTTC. Residues: CASSQDGTLNNEQFF.

The V and J genes are TRBV5-8 and TRBJ2-7; 8 bases agree with TRBD2. The CDR3 contains 14 residues. Losses at the gene ends were 1 base for V and 4 bases for J; bases not matched to a gene: 4. In germline, CDR1 is SGHTS, CDR2 YDEGEE. This CDR3 is CASSLSGSVYEQYF. The CDR3 region has the DNA TGTGCCAGCAGCTTGAGCGGGAGCGTATACGAGCAGTACTTC.

The rearrangement joins TRBV28 to TRBJ1-1; tentative D call: TRBD1 (6 bases). The CDR3 runs 14 residues. V was pared by 5 bases and J by 2 bases, with 12 bases between. Germline V gives CDR1 MDHEN, CDR2 SYDVKM. CDR3 region: CASSPGGGNTEAFF. The CDR3 DNA is TGTGCCAGCAGTCCCGGGGGGGGCAACACTGAAGCTTTCTTT.